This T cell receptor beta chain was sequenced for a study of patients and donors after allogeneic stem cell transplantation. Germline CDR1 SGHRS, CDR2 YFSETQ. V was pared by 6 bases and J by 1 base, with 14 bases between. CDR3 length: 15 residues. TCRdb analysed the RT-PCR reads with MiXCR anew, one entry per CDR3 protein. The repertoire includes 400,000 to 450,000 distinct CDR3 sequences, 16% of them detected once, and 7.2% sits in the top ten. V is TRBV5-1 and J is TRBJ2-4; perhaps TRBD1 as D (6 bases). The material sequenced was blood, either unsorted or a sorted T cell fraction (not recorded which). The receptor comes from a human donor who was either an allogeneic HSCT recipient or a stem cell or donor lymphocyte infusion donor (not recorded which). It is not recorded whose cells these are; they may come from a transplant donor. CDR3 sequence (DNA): TGCGCCAGCACCCACGGAGACAGGGCCAAAAACATTCAGTACTTC. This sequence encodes CASTHGDRAKNIQYF.